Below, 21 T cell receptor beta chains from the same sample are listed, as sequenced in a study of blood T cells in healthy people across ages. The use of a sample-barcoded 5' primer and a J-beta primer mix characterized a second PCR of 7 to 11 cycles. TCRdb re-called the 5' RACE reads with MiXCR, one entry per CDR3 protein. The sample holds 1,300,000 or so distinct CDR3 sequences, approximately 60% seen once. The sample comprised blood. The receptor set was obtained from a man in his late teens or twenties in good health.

In nucleotides, the CDR3 is TGCAGTGCTAGACACCCAATGGGGGGTACTTTATTCGACGAGCAGTTCTTC. It encodes CSARHPMGGTLFDEQFF. The rearrangement joins TRBV20-1 to TRBJ2-7; D perhaps matches TRBD2 (6 bases). The closer fit of TRBJ2-1 to the DNA end suggests the J call may be wrong. The CDR3 has 17 amino acids. The germline V gene has CDR1 DFQATT and CDR2 SNEGSKA (reference sequence).

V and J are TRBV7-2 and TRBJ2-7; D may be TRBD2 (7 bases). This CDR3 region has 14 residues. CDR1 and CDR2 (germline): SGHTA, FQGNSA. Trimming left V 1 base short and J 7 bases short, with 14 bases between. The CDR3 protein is CASSLDGGLGEQYF. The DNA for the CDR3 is TGTGCCAGCAGCTTAGACGGGGGGCTCGGTGAGCAGTACTTC.

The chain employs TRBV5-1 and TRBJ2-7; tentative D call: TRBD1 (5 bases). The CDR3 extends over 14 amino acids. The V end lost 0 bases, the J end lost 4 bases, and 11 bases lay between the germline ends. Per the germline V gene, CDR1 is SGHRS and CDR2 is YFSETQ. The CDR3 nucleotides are TGCGCCAGCAGCTTGGAAGGGGCCCAATACGAGCAGTACTTC. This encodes CASSLEGAQYEQYF.

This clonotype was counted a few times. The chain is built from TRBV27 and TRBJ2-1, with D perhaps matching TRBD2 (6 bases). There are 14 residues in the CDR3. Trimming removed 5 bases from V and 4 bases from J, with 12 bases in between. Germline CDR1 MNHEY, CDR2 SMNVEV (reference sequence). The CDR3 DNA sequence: TGTGCCAGCAGTGAAACCGGGACTTACAATGAGCAGTTCTTC. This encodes CASSETGTYNEQFF.

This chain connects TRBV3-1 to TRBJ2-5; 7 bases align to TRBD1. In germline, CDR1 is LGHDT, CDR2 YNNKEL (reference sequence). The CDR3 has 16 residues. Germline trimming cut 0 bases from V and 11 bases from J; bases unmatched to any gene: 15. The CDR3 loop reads CASSQDWTGRYNEQYF. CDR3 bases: TGTGCCAGCAGCCAAGATTGGACAGGACGCTACAATGAGCAGTACTTC.

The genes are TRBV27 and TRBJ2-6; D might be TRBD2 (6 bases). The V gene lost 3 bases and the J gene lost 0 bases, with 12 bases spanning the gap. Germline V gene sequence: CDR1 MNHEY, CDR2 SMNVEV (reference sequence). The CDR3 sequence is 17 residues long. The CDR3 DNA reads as TGTGCCAGCAGTTTTGTTTCGGGAGTCTCTGGGGCCAACGTCCTGACTTTC. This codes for CASSFVSGVSGANVLTF.

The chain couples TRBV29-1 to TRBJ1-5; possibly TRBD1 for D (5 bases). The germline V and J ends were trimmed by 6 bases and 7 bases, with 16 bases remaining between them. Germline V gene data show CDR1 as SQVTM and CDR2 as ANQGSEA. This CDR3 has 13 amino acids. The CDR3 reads CSVVGQEGQPQHF. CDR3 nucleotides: TGCAGCGTCGTTGGGCAGGAGGGGCAGCCCCAGCATTTT.

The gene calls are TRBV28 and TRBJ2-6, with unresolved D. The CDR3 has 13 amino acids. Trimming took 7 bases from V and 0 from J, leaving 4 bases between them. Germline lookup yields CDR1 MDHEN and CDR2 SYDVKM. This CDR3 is CASIRSGANVLTF. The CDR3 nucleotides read TGTGCCAGCATTCGCTCTGGGGCCAACGTCCTGACTTTC.

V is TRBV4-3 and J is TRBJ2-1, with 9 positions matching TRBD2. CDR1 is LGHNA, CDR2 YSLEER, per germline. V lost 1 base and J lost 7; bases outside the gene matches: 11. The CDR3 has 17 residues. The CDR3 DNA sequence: TGCGCCAGCAGCCAAGCCCAGCGGGGGGATTTAAGGAATGAGCAGTTCTTC. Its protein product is CASSQAQRGDLRNEQFF.

The CDR3 is CASSDFYRSQETQYF. The CDR3 DNA reads as TGCGCCAGCAGTGACTTCTACCGTTCCCAAGAGACCCAGTACTTC. This rearrangement joins TRBV10-2 to TRBJ2-5; D is unclear. V was cut by 3 bases and J by 1 base, with 12 bases left in between. There are 15 residues in the CDR3. Germline CDR1 and CDR2: WSHSY and SAAADI.

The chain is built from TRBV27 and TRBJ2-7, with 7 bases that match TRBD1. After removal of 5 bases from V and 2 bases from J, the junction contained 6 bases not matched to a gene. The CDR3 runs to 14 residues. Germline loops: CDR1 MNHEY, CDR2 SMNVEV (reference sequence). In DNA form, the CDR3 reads TGTGCCAGCAGTCCCGGGACAGAGGCCTACGAGCAGTACTTC. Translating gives CASSPGTEAYEQYF.

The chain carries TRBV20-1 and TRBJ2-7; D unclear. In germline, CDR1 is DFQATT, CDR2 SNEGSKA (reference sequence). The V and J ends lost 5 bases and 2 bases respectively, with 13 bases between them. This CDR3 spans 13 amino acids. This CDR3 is CSAHASGPYEQYF. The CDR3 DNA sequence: TGCAGTGCTCACGCGTCGGGCCCCTACGAGCAGTACTTC.

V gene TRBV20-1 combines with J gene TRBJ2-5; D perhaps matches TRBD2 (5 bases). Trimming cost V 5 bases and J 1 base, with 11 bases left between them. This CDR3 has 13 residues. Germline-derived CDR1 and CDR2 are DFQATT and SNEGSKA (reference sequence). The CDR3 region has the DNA TGCAGTGCTGGACCGACTACCCAAGAGACCCAGTACTTC. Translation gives CSAGPTTQETQYF.

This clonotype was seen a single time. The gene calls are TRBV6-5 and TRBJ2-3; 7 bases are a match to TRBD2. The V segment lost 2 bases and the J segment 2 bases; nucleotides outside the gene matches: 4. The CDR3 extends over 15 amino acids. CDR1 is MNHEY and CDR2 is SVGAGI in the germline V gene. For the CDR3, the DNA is TGTGCCAGCAGTTACGGACGGGAGGACACAGATACGCAGTATTTT. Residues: CASSYGREDTDTQYF.

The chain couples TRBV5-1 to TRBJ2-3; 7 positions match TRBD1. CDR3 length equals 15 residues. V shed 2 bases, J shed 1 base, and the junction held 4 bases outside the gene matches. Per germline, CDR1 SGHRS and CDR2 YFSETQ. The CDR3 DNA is TGCGCCAGCAGCTTCACAGGGGAAGGCACAGATACGCAGTATTTT. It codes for CASSFTGEGTDTQYF.

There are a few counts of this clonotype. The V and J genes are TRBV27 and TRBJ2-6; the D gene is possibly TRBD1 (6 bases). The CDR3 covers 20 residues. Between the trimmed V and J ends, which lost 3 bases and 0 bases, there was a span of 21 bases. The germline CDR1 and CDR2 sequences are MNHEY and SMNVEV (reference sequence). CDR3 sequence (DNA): TGTGCCAGCAGTTTTGACCTTCCAGGGGCGGCTTCCTCTGGGGCCAACGTCCTGACTTTC. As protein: CASSFDLPGAASSGANVLTF.

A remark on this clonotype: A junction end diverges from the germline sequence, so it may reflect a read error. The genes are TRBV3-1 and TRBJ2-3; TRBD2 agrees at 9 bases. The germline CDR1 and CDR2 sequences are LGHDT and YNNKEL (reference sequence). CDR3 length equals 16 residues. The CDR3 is CASNQGTSPNTDTQYF. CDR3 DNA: TGTGCCAGCAACCAAGGGACTAGCCCCAACACAGATACGCAGTATTTT.

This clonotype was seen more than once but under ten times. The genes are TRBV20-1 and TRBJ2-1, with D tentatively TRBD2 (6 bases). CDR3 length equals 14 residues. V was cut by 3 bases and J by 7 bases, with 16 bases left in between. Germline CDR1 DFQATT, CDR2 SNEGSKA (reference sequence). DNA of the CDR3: TGCAGTGCTAGCCGGAGCGGGCCGGGGAATGAGCAGTTCTTC. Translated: CSASRSGPGNEQFF.

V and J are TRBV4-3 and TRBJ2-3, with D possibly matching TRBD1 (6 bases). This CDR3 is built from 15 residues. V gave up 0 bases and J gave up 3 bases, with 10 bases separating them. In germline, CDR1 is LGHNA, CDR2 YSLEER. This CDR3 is CASSQDMGATDTQYF. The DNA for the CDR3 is TGCGCCAGCAGCCAAGACATGGGGGCGACAGATACGCAGTATTTT.

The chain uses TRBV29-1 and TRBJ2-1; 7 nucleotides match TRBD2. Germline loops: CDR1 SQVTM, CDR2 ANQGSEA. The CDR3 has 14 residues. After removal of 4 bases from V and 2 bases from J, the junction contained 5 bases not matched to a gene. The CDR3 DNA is TGCAGCGTTGTCCGCGGGGGAACCTACAATGAGCAGTTCTTC. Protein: CSVVRGGTYNEQFF.

The chain's CDR3 is CASSYSAGLGNEQFF. CDR3 in DNA: TGTGCCAGCAGTTACTCGGCGGGGTTAGGGAATGAGCAGTTCTTC. This chain links TRBV6-6 with TRBJ2-1; perhaps TRBD2 as D (6 bases). The CDR3 length is 15 residues. Deletions cut 0 bases from V and 7 bases from J, with 13 bases between. Germline V gene lookup returns CDR1 MNHNY and CDR2 SVGAGI (reference sequence).